The rows below give T cell receptor beta chains drawn from one sample of a study of T cell responses to AZD1222 COVID-19 vaccine. Here immunoSEQ multiplex PCR was the method, and the copy in TCRdb shows in-frame clones only, minus some. The sample holds approximately 170,000 clones, roughly 94% seen once. Sequenced here: peripheral blood, sampled 28 days after the second AZD1222 dose. These TCRs come from an adult who received the AZD1222 COVID-19 vaccine. Both conserved end residues are part of each CDR3. The D gene is left open where the match is weak. The size field is filled for only some rows; it gives once, few, many or a size class.

J: TRBJ1-2; size: -; D: -; V: TRBV19; DNA: TGTGCCAGTAGTAAAGACAGGAGGTATGGCTACACCTTC; CDR3: CASSKDRRYGYTF
J: TRBJ1-2; size: -; D: TRBD1; V: TRBV30; DNA: TGTGCCTGGGAACTCAGGGGGCTTGGCTATGGCTACACCTTC; CDR3: CAWELRGLGYGYTF
J: TRBJ1-5; size: -; D: -; V: TRBV7-8; DNA: TGTGCCAGCAGCTTAACAGCGGGTCCCCTACAGCCCCAGCATTTT; CDR3: CASSLTAGPLQPQHF
J: TRBJ1-5; size: -; D: -; V: TRBV21-1; DNA: TGTGCCAGCAGCAAAGAACGGCCCTGCGGCAATCAGCCCCAGCATTTT; CDR3: CASSKERPCGNQPQHF
J: TRBJ2-6; size: -; D: -; V: TRBV29-1; DNA: TGCAGCGTTGAAGATAGAAGTTCTGGGGCCAACGTCCTGACTTTC; CDR3: CSVEDRSSGANVLTF
J: TRBJ2-4; size: -; D: TRBD1; V: TRBV28; DNA: TGTGCCAGCAGCCAGGACAGGGGCATTCAGTACTTC; CDR3: CASSQDRGIQYF
J: TRBJ1-1; size: -; D: -; V: TRBV18; DNA: TGTGCCAGCTCACCACCGGGGGTATTAACTGAAGCTTTCTTT; CDR3: CASSPPGVLTEAFF
J: TRBJ2-7; size: once; D: -; V: TRBV5-5; DNA: TGTGCCAGCAGCCGTTATCCATCCTCCTACGAGCAGTACTTC; CDR3: CASSRYPSSYEQYF
J: TRBJ1-1; size: once; D: TRBD1; V: TRBV28; DNA: TGTGCCAGCAGTTTAATGGGGACAGGGATGATGAACACTGAAGCTTTCTTT; CDR3: CASSLMGTGMMNTEAFF
J: TRBJ1-2; size: -; D: TRBD1; V: TRBV6-1; DNA: TGTGCCAGCAGTGACAGGGGGCGCGGGCGTGGCTACACCTTC; CDR3: CASSDRGRGRGYTF
J: TRBJ2-7; size: -; D: -; V: TRBV18; DNA: TGTGCCAGCTCAAACCGGGACGGAACCTACGAGCAGTACTTC; CDR3: CASSNRDGTYEQYF
J: TRBJ2-7; size: -; D: -; V: TRBV6-6; DNA: TGTGCCAGCAGTTACTCGAAAGGGATTGCCTACGAGCAGTACTTC; CDR3: CASSYSKGIAYEQYF
J: TRBJ1-4; size: -; D: -; V: TRBV19; DNA: TGTGCCAGTAGTATGAGAGGGGACGGTAATGAAAAACTGTTTTTT; CDR3: CASSMRGDGNEKLFF
J: TRBJ1-2; size: -; D: TRBD1; V: TRBV6-5; DNA: TGTGCCAGCAGCACTCTGACAGGGGCCATCTATGGCTACACCTTC; CDR3: CASSTLTGAIYGYTF
J: TRBJ1-1; size: -; D: -; V: TRBV4-2; DNA: TGTGCCAGCAGCCAAACGGGAACAGAAAACACTGAAGCTTTCTTT; CDR3: CASSQTGTENTEAFF
J: TRBJ2-7; size: -; D: -; V: TRBV7-2; DNA: TGTGCCAGCAGCTTAGCTAGGTCTCCCCCGCTGAACGAGCAGTACTTC; CDR3: CASSLARSPPLNEQYF
J: TRBJ1-1; size: -; D: -; V: TRBV4-1; DNA: TGCGCCAGCAGCCAAGATGTGCAGGGGTACACTGAAGCTTTCTTT; CDR3: CASSQDVQGYTEAFF
J: TRBJ2-6; size: -; D: -; V: TRBV7-2; DNA: TGTGCCAGCAGCTTAGACTCAGTTTTCAAGGCTGGGGCCAACGTCCTGACTTTC; CDR3: CASSLDSVFKAGANVLTF
J: TRBJ1-6; size: -; D: -; V: TRBV2; DNA: TGTGCCAGCAAGGCCTCCTATAATTCACCCCTCCACTTT; CDR3: CASKASYNSPLHF
J: TRBJ2-2; size: -; D: -; V: TRBV3-1/TRBV3-2; DNA: TGTGCCAGCAGCGGATCCGGCGGTACCGGGGAGCTGTTTTTT; CDR3: CASSGSGGTGELFF
J: TRBJ2-1; size: -; D: -; V: TRBV7-2; DNA: TGTGCCAGCAGCTTAGGGCGCGGGTTGGGGGATGAGCAGTTCTTC; CDR3: CASSLGRGLGDEQFF
J: TRBJ1-1; size: -; D: TRBD1; V: TRBV6-2/TRBV6-3; DNA: TGTGCCAGCAGTTCCCCCGGGACAGGCCTCACTGAAGCTTTCTTT; CDR3: CASSSPGTGLTEAFF
J: TRBJ2-2; size: -; D: -; V: TRBV18; DNA: TGTGCCAGCTCACCCATGGGACCGTTCCGATCGGTTACCGGGGAGCTGTTTTTT; CDR3: CASSPMGPFRSVTGELFF
J: TRBJ2-1; size: -; D: -; V: TRBV7-2; DNA: TGTGCCAGCAGCAGCGGGCCTCCAGGGGGGAATGAGCAGTTCTTC; CDR3: CASSSGPPGGNEQFF
J: TRBJ1-2; size: -; D: -; V: TRBV19; DNA: TGTGCCAGTAGTTATGGGGGGGATGGCTACACCTTC; CDR3: CASSYGGDGYTF
J: TRBJ2-7; size: -; D: TRBD1; V: TRBV28; DNA: TGTGCCAGCAGACCACGACAGGGGACCTACGAGCAGTACTTC; CDR3: CASRPRQGTYEQYF
J: TRBJ2-1; size: -; D: TRBD2; V: TRBV5-1; DNA: TGCGCCAGCAGCTTGGCTGTTTCGGGGGGCTACAATGAGCAGTTCTTC; CDR3: CASSLAVSGGYNEQFF
J: TRBJ1-3; size: -; D: -; V: TRBV4-1; DNA: TGCGCCAGCAGCCAAGATCAAGGGGGTGGAAACACCATATATTTT; CDR3: CASSQDQGGGNTIYF
J: TRBJ1-5; size: -; D: TRBD1; V: TRBV5-8; DNA: TGTGCCAGCAGCTTCCGACAGGGTGGCAATCAGCCCCAGCATTTT; CDR3: CASSFRQGGNQPQHF
J: TRBJ1-5; size: once; D: TRBD1; V: TRBV27; DNA: TGTGCCAGCAGTTCCGACAGGGGTAATCAGCCCCAGCATTTT; CDR3: CASSSDRGNQPQHF
J: TRBJ1-2; size: once; D: TRBD1; V: TRBV18; DNA: TGTGCCAGCTCACCACCGGGACAGGCTGGTGGCTACACCTTC; CDR3: CASSPPGQAGGYTF
J: TRBJ1-1; size: -; D: -; V: TRBV7-8; DNA: TGTGCCAGCAGCTTAACAGGGTTGTCCACTGAAGCTTTCTTT; CDR3: CASSLTGLSTEAFF
J: TRBJ2-1; size: -; D: TRBD2; V: TRBV19; DNA: TGTGCCAGTAGTTCCAGACTAGCGGGAGGGGATGAGCAGTTCTTC; CDR3: CASSSRLAGGDEQFF
J: TRBJ2-7; size: -; D: -; V: TRBV7-8; DNA: TGTGCCAGCAGCTTGGGCAGGTCCTACGAGCAGTACTTC; CDR3: CASSLGRSYEQYF
J: TRBJ2-7; size: -; D: TRBD1; V: TRBV9; DNA: TGTGCCAGCAGCGCGGGACAGGGAACCTACGAGCAGTACTTC; CDR3: CASSAGQGTYEQYF